The entry that follows covers one T cell receptor beta chain sequence. Other DNA sequences within the sample encode an identical CDR3. The data were obtained in a study of blood T cell repertoires in COVID-19. Study in general: The origin of the acute and convalescent COVID-19 samples was the United States, Italy and Spain. The analysed material was cDNA or gDNA that came from T cells, B-cell-depleted T cells, or PBMCs.

The length of the CDR3 is 15 residues. V dropped 0 bases and J dropped 0 bases, with 6 bases sitting between them. Germline V gene lookup returns CDR1 LGHDT and CDR2 YNNKEL (reference sequence). Method: immunoSEQ multiplex PCR; TCRdb's copy keeps in-frame clones and lacks some. In the table there are approximately 240,000 clones, around 82% of which are singletons. Sequencing input: peripheral blood. The receptor comes from a woman over 75 with active or convalescent COVID-19. The gene calls are TRBV3-1 (or the pseudogene TRBV3-2) and TRBJ1-3; no definite D call. The CDR3 nucleotides read TGTGCCAGCAGCCAAGAAAAGAGCTCTGGAAACACCATATATTTT. Encoded protein: CASSQEKSSGNTIYF.